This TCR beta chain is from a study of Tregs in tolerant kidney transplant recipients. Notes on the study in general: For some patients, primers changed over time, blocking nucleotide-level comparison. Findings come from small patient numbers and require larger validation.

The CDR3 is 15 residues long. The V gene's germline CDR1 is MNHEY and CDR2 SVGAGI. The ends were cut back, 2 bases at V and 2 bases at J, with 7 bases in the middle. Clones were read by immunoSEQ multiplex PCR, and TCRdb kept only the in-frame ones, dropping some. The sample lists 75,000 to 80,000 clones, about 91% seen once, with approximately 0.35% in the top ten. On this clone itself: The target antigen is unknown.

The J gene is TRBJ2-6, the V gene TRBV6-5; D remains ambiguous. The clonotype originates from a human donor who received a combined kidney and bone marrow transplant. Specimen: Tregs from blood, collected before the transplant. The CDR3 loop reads CASSYTQTGANVLTF. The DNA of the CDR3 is TGTGCCAGCAGTTACACCCAAACTGGGGCCAACGTCCTGACTTTC.